Given below is one TCR beta chain in context. The record originates from a study of blood T cell repertoires in COVID-19. Background on the study: From the United States, Italy and Spain came samples of acute and convalescent COVID-19. PBMCs, B-cell-depleted T cells, or T cells provided the cDNA or gDNA that made up the material.

Original processing methods: Reference gene primer amplification yielded estimated nucleated cell counts. The repertoire was sequenced with immunoSEQ multiplex PCR; TCRdb's copy has only in-frame clones and lacks some. Clonal size and the V and J genes are those of that table, whereas D and trimming came from the DNA. Seen here are 100,000 to 150,000 clones, 55% to 75% observed once, and the top ten hold around 2%. This TCR came from a woman between 70 and 85 years old with acute or convalescent COVID-19. The sequenced sample was peripheral blood.

CDR3: CASRQGASEAFF. CDR3 bases: TGTGCCAGTAGACAGGGGGCCAGTGAAGCTTTCTTT. The rearrangement joins TRBV19 to TRBJ1-1; 9 bases match TRBD1. J was trimmed by 7 bases and V by 6 bases; bases with no gene match: 3. Germline-derived CDR1 and CDR2 are LNHDA and SQIVND (reference sequence). CDR3 length: 12 amino acids.